This paragraph reports one T cell receptor beta chain. Methods used by the authors: Scientists estimated how many nucleated cells there were by amplifying reference gene primers. Produced via immunoSEQ multiplex PCR; TCRdb's table is partial and in-frame only. V, J and clone size are taken as reported in that table, and D and trimming were inferred from the DNA itself. Among 53,000 or so clones listed, roughly four fifths were seen once. Trimming took 3 bases from V and 3 from J, leaving 12 bases between them. The V gene's germline CDR1 is ENHRY and CDR2 SYGVKD. CDR3 length: 14 residues. The data derive from a study of blood T cell repertoires in COVID-19. Study-level background: There were acute and convalescent COVID-19 samples, and they came from the United States, Italy and Spain.

Sequenced: peripheral blood. The source is a human donor in a cohort sampled during active COVID-19. The V and J genes are TRBV10-3 and TRBJ2-7; D is perhaps TRBD2 (5 bases). CDR3 region: CAISDTSRFYEQYF. The CDR3 region has the DNA TGTGCCATCAGTGATACTAGTAGGTTCTACGAGCAGTACTTC.